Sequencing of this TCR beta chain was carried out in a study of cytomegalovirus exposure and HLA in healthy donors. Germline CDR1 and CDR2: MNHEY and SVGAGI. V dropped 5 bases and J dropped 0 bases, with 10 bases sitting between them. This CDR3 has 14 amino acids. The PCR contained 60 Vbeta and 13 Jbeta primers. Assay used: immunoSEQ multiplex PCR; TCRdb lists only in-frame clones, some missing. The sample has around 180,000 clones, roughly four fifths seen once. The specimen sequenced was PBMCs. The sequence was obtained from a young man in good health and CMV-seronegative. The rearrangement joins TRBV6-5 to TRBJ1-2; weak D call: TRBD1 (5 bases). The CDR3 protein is CASSGDSPNYGYTF. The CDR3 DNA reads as TGTGCCAGCAGTGGTGACAGCCCTAACTATGGCTACACCTTC.